One sample yielded the 22 T cell receptor beta chains listed below, sequenced in a study of blood T cell repertoires in COVID-19. Generated by immunoSEQ multiplex PCR, the TCRdb table keeps only in-frame clones and is missing some. Among 150,000 to 200,000 clones listed, 60% to 80% were seen once. Material for sequencing was peripheral blood. The source is a woman aged 65 to 85 with acute or convalescent COVID-19.

The rearrangement uses TRBV27 and TRBJ1-6; D is unclear. Germline lookup yields CDR1 MNHEY and CDR2 SMNVEV (reference sequence). This CDR3 is 13 amino acids long. The germline V and J ends were trimmed by 3 bases and 10 bases, with 10 bases remaining between them. CDR3 coding DNA: TGTGCCAGCAGTTTGGGAGGTCCGTCACCCCTCCACTTT. It encodes CASSLGGPSPLHF.

The CDR3 sequence: CASSLVEINTEAFF. The CDR3 coding sequence is TGTGCCAGCAGCTTAGTGGAGATTAACACTGAAGCTTTCTTT. The chain is built from TRBV11-2 and TRBJ1-1, with D uncertain. V was clipped by 1 base and J by 2 bases, with 8 bases between them. Germline CDR1 is SGHAT and CDR2 is FQNNGV. There are 14 residues in the CDR3.

The chain combines TRBV6-1 with TRBJ1-1; D gene ambiguous. Per germline, CDR1 MNHNS and CDR2 SASEGT. The CDR3 loop spans 15 amino acids. The V and J ends lost 2 bases and 11 bases respectively, with 21 bases between them. CDR3 in amino acids: CASSERGGQTKMAFF. The CDR3 bases are TGTGCCAGCAGTGAACGCGGAGGCCAGACCAAGATGGCTTTCTTT.

This sequence joins TRBV5-6 and TRBJ2-1, with 7 bases that match TRBD2. The V segment lost 3 bases and the J segment 5 bases; nucleotides outside the gene matches: 8. Looked up from germline, CDR1 is SGHDT and CDR2 is YYEEEE. The CDR3 runs 15 residues. DNA of the CDR3: TGTGCCAGCAGCTGGATTAGCGGGCGGGACAATGAGCAGTTCTTC. This gives the protein CASSWISGRDNEQFF. The entire variable domain, with the rest obtained from reference TRBV5-6 and TRBJ2-1, is as follows: DAGVTQSPTHLIKTRGQQVTLRCSPKSGHDTVSWYQQALGQGPQFIFQYYEEEERQRGNFPDRFSGHQFPNYSSELNVNALLLGDSALYLCASSWISGRDNEQFFGPGTRLTVL.

The V gene is TRBV5-1, the J gene TRBJ2-3; TRBD2 agrees at 13 bases. The V segment lost 4 bases and the J segment 6 bases; nucleotides outside the gene matches: 5. CDR1 SGHRS and CDR2 YFSETQ come from the germline V gene. The CDR3 loop spans 15 amino acids. The CDR3 DNA reads TGCGCCAGCAGCACGGGGACTAGCGGGACGGATACGCAGTATTTT. Protein sequence: CASSTGTSGTDTQYF.

This sequence joins TRBV7-8 and TRBJ2-3; TRBD2 aligns across 8 bases. Germline V CDR1 and CDR2: SGHVS, FQNEAQ. The CDR3 is 15 amino acids. The J segment lost 6 bases and the V segment lost 3 bases, leaving 8 bases of the junction unmatched. The CDR3 DNA sequence: TGTGCCAGCAGCTTGGGACTAGGGTCTGGGGATACGCAGTATTTT. Amino acid sequence: CASSLGLGSGDTQYF.

The chain links TRBV3-1 (or the pseudogene TRBV3-2) to TRBJ1-2; 8 bases fit TRBD1. The CDR3 is made up of 17 amino acids. Losses at the gene ends were 0 bases for V and 10 bases for J; bases not matched to a gene: 16. The germline V gene has CDR1 LGHDT and CDR2 YNNKEL (reference sequence). The CDR3 is CASSQDLSRGQETLYTF. CDR3 in DNA: TGTGCCAGCAGCCAAGATCTCTCACGGGGACAGGAGACCCTCTACACCTTC.

The rearrangement uses TRBV13 and TRBJ2-1; TRBD2 matches at 9 bases. Per germline, CDR1 PRHDT and CDR2 FYEKMQ (reference sequence). This CDR3 comprises 18 residues. Trimming took 4 bases from V and 8 from J; bases not matched to a gene: 18. The CDR3, as DNA: TGTGCCAGCAGCTCTCCCCTTTGGGGGCGGGAGGGCGTTGATGAGCAGTTCTTC. Amino acid sequence: CASSSPLWGREGVDEQFF.

J is TRBJ2-3 and V is TRBV7-3; 13 positions match TRBD2. J gave up 6 bases and V 4 bases, and 7 bases lay outside the gene matches. Germline assignment: CDR1 SGHTA and CDR2 FQGTGA. The CDR3 is made up of 16 amino acids. CDR3 nucleotide sequence: TGTGCCAGCAGCTCTGGGACTAGCGGGACTGCGGATACGCAGTATTTT. Its protein is CASSSGTSGTADTQYF.

The chain links TRBV3-1 (or the pseudogene TRBV3-2) to TRBJ1-2; D not certain. CDR1 LGHDT and CDR2 YNNKEL come from the germline V gene (reference sequence). The V end was cut by 0 bases, the J end by 7 bases, with 12 bases between. The CDR3 totals 14 residues. CDR3 DNA sequence: TGTGCCAGCAGCCAAGAAGTTGGGTCAGGTGGCTACACCTTC. Its translation: CASSQEVGSGGYTF.

The genes are TRBV10-2 and TRBJ1-1, with TRBD1 matching over 12 bases. There are 15 residues in the CDR3. Germline V gene sequence: CDR1 WSHSY, CDR2 SAAADI. The V gene end was trimmed by 5 bases and the J gene end by 2 bases; junction bases not matched to a gene: 3. CDR3 sequence (DNA): TGCGCCAGCAGTCCCGGGACAGGGGGCAACACTGAAGCTTTCTTT. This encodes CASSPGTGGNTEAFF.

The chain links TRBV24-1 to TRBJ2-1; D gene uncertain. CDR1 is KGHDR and CDR2 is SFDVKD in the germline V gene. Deletions cut 5 bases from V and 7 bases from J, with 5 bases between. This CDR3 is 11 amino acids long. The CDR3 DNA follows: TGTGCCACCAGTGTAGTTAATGAGCAGTTCTTC. Translation: CATSVVNEQFF.

The CDR3 DNA reads TGCGCCAGCAGCTTGAGGAATGGGGCGAAGGGGCTAAATGGCAATCAGCCCCAGCATTTT. Encoded protein: CASSLRNGAKGLNGNQPQHF. The V gene is TRBV5-1, the J gene TRBJ1-5; a weak D match, TRBD1 (5 bases). The CDR3 covers 20 residues. Trimming shortened V by 1 base and J by 2 bases, and 25 bases separated the two germline ends. The germline V gene has CDR1 SGHRS and CDR2 YFSETQ.

This chain links TRBV6-1 with TRBJ1-5; a possible D gene is TRBD1 (6 bases). Germline V gene lookup returns CDR1 MNHNS and CDR2 SASEGT. This CDR3 spans 17 amino acids. The germline V and J ends were trimmed by 6 bases and 1 base, with 19 bases remaining between them. CDR3 nucleotides: TGTGCCAGCAGAGAAAAGGGGGGGGTTGTGAGCAATCAGCCCCAGCATTTT. It is translated as CASREKGGVVSNQPQHF.

The chain joins TRBV11-2 to TRBJ2-2; 7 nucleotides line up with TRBD1. After removal of 5 bases from V and 2 bases from J, the junction contained 5 bases not matched to a gene. The germline CDR1 and CDR2 sequences are SGHAT and FQNNGV. This CDR3 region has 15 residues. CDR3 in DNA: TGTGCCAGCAGCCGTCGACAGGGAAACACCGGGGAGCTGTTTTTT. As protein: CASSRRQGNTGELFF.

This rearrangement joins TRBV5-1 to TRBJ2-1; 11 bases agree with TRBD2. The length of the CDR3 is 16 residues. CDR1 and CDR2 (germline): SGHRS, YFSETQ. V was pared by 0 bases and J by 4 bases, with 3 bases of the junction left unmatched. The CDR3 nucleotides read TGCGCCAGCAGCTTGGTTAGCGGGAGGGTTTACAATGAGCAGTTCTTC. Protein: CASSLVSGRVYNEQFF. Together with reference TRBV5-1 and TRBJ2-1, the CDR3 gives the full variable domain: KAGVTQTPRYLIKTRGQQVTLSCSPISGHRSVSWYQQTPGQGLQFLFEYFSETQRNKGNFPGRFSGRQFSNSRSEMNVSTLELGDSALYLCASSLVSGRVYNEQFFGPGTRLTVL.

The rearrangement uses TRBV24-1 and TRBJ2-1; TRBD2 is a possible D gene (6 bases). Trimming removed 3 bases at V and 2 bases at J, with 16 bases between. Germline V CDR1 and CDR2: KGHDR, SFDVKD. The CDR3 sequence is 17 residues long. CDR3: CATSDPRGGDTYNEQFF. The CDR3 coding sequence is TGTGCCACCAGTGATCCCCGAGGCGGGGATACCTACAATGAGCAGTTCTTC.

This chain links TRBV6-1 with TRBJ2-7; tentatively, D is TRBD1 (5 bases). The CDR3 runs 13 residues. The V end lost 6 bases, the J end lost 3 bases, and 12 bases lay between the germline ends. Germline V gives CDR1 MNHNS, CDR2 SASEGT. The CDR3: CASSPIDSYEQYF. Written as DNA, the CDR3 is TGTGCCAGCAGCCCGATAGACAGCTACGAGCAGTACTTC.

The chain recombines TRBV6-5 with TRBJ2-2; maybe TRBD2 (6 bases). This CDR3 contains 15 residues. Germline CDR1 reads MNHEY; CDR2 reads SVGAGI. The germline V and J ends were trimmed by 5 bases and 3 bases, with 13 bases remaining between them. DNA for the CDR3: TGTGCCAGCAGTCTCGACGGGGGAGACACCGGGGAGCTGTTTTTT. It is translated as CASSLDGGDTGELFF.

The chain couples TRBV5-5 to TRBJ2-5; the D gene is possibly TRBD2 (6 bases). This CDR3 is built from 14 residues. Trimming removed 0 bases at V and 5 bases at J, with 11 bases between. Germline CDR1 SGHKS, CDR2 YYEKEE (reference sequence). The CDR3 protein is CASSLEWGRETQYF. As DNA, the CDR3 is TGTGCCAGCAGCTTGGAGTGGGGGAGGGAGACCCAGTACTTC.

This clone appeared once. The chain joins TRBV5-1 to TRBJ1-5, with a weak D call TRBD1 (5 bases). The CDR3 loop spans 15 amino acids. Deletions cut 0 bases from V and 7 bases from J, with 14 bases between. Germline V CDR1 and CDR2: SGHRS, YFSETQ. DNA of the CDR3: TGCGCCAGCAGCTTGGGACAGACGGAGAACCAGCCCCAGCATTTT. Amino acid sequence: CASSLGQTENQPQHF.

This clone was seen just once. The rearrangement joins TRBV7-9 to TRBJ1-2, with D unclear. The CDR3 runs 14 residues. The V end was cut by 5 bases, the J end by 8 bases, with 18 bases between. Germline loops: CDR1 SEHNR, CDR2 FQNEAQ (reference sequence). The chain's CDR3 is CASSHYPQFNGYTF. The CDR3 DNA is TGTGCCAGCAGCCACTATCCCCAGTTCAACGGCTACACCTTC.